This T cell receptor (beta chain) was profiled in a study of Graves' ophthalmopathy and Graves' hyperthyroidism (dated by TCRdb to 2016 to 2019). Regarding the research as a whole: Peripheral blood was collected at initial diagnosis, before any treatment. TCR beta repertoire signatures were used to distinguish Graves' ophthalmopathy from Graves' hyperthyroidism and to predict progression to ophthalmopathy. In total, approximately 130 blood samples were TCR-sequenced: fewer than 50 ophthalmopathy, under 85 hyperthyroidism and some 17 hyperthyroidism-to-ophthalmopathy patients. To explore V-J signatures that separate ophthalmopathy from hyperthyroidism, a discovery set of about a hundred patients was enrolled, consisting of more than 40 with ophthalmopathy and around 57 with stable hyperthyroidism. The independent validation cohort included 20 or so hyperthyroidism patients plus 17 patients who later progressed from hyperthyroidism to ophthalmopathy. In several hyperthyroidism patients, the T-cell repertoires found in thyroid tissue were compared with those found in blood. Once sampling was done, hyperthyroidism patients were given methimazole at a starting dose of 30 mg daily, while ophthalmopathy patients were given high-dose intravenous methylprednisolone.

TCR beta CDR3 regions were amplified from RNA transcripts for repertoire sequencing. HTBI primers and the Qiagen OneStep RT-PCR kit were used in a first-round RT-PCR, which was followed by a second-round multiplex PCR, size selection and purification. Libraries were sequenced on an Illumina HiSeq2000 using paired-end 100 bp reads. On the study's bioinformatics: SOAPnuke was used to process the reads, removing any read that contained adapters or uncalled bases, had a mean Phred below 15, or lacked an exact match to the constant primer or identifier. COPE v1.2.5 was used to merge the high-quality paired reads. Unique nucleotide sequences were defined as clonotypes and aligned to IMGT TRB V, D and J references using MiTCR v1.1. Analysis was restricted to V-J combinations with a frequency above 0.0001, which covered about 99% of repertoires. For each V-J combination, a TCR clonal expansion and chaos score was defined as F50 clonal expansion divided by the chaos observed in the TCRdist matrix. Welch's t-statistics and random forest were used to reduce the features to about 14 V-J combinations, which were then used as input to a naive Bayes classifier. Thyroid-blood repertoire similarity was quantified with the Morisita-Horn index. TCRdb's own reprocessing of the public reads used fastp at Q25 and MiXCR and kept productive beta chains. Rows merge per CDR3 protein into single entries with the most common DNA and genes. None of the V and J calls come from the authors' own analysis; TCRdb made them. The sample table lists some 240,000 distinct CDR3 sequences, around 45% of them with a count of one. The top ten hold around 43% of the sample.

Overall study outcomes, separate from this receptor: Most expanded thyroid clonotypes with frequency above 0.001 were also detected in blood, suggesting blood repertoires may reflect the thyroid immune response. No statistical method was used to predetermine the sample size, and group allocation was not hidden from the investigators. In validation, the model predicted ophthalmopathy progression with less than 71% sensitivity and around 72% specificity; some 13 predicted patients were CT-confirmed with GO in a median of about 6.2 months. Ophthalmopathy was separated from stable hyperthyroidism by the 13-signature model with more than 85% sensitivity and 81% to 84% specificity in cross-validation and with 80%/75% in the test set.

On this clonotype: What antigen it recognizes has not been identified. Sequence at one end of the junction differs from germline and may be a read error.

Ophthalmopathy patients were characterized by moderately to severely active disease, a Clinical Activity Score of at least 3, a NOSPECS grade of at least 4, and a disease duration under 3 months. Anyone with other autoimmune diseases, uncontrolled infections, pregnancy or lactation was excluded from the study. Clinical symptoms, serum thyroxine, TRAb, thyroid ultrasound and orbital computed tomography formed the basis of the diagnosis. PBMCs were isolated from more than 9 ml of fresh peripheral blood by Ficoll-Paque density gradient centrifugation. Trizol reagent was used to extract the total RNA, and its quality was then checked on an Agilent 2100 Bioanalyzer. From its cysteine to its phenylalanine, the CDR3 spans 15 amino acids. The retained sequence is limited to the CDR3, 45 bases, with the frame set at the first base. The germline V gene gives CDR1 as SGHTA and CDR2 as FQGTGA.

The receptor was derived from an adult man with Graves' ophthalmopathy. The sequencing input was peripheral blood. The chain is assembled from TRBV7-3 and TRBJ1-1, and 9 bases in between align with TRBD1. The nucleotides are TGTGCCAGCAGCTTAAGGGGACAGGGAGGGACTGAAACTTTCTTT. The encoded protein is CASSLRGQGGTETFF.